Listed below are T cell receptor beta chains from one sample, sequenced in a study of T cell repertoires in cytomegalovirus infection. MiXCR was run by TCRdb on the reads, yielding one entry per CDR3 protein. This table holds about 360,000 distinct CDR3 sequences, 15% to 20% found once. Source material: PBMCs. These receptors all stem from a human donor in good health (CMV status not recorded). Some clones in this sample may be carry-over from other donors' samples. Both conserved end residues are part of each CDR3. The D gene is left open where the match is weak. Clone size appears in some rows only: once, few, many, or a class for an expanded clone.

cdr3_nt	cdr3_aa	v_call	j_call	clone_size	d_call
TGTGCCAGCAGCTCCAACGTAGGCGCAGATACGCAGTATTTT	CASSSNVGADTQYF	TRBV7-8	TRBJ2-3	many	-
TGCAGTGCTAGAGTGTTAGCGGACTCCTACGAGCAGTACTTC	CSARVLADSYEQYF	TRBV20-1	TRBJ2-7	few	-
TGCAGTGCCGCGGATGGGACTAGTGGCTACAATGAGCAGTTCTTC	CSAADGTSGYNEQFF	TRBV20-1	TRBJ2-1	-	TRBD2
TGTGCCAGCAGCTTAGATGATAGCGGGGCTACCTACGAGCAGTACTTC	CASSLDDSGATYEQYF	TRBV7-9	TRBJ2-7	-	TRBD2
TGTGCCAGTAGTATAGGACGGCGGAACCGGGAGCCCCAGCATTTT	CASSIGRRNREPQHF	TRBV19	TRBJ1-5	-	-
TGTGCCAGCAGCTTACAGCTGACAAACGAGATCTATGGCTACACCTTC	CASSLQLTNEIYGYTF	TRBV7-2	TRBJ1-2	many	-
TGTGCCAGCAGCTCCGGACTAGCCAAAAACATTCAGTACTTC	CASSSGLAKNIQYF	TRBV7-2	TRBJ2-4	many	-
TGTGCCAGCAGTTCCGGGACAGGGAACCTATATGGCTACACCTTC	CASSSGTGNLYGYTF	TRBV12-3/TRBV12-4	TRBJ1-2	few	TRBD1
TGTGCCAGCAGCCACGAGCGAGGGAGACAAGAGACCCAGTACTTC	CASSHERGRQETQYF	TRBV7-4	TRBJ2-5	-	-
TGTGCCAGCAGCTTGGACAGGGTGGGCGAAGCTTTCTTT	CASSLDRVGEAFF	TRBV7-2	TRBJ1-1	many	TRBD1
TGTGCCAGCAGTTTCGTGCAGGGTCCGTACACTGAAGCTTTCTTT	CASSFVQGPYTEAFF	TRBV12-3/TRBV12-4	TRBJ1-1	many	-
TGTGCCAGCAGCTTAGCGTGGACAGGGACCACCTACGAGCAGTACTTC	CASSLAWTGTTYEQYF	TRBV7-8	TRBJ2-7	many	TRBD1
TGTGCCAGCAGCTTAGTGGGGGGGCTGGGGGAGACCCAGTACTTC	CASSLVGGLGETQYF	TRBV7-2	TRBJ2-5	many	-
TGTGCCAGTAGTACAAGGGGGGGGAACTTCAATGAGCAGTTCTTC	CASSTRGGNFNEQFF	TRBV19	TRBJ2-1	-	-
TGCGCCAGCAGTCAATCGCGACCCACCGAGGGCTACGAGCAGTACTTC	CASSQSRPTEGYEQYF	TRBV23-1	TRBJ2-7	-	-
TGTGCCAGCTCACCACCCACTGAAGAGACCCAGTACTTC	CASSPPTEETQYF	TRBV18	TRBJ2-5	once	-
TGTGCCATCAGGGAGACAGGTGACAATGAGCAGTTCTTC	CAIRETGDNEQFF	TRBV10-3	TRBJ2-1	many	-
TGCAGTGCCCTTCGAGGGGACAGGGATTACGAGCAGTACTTC	CSALRGDRDYEQYF	TRBV20-1	TRBJ2-7	few	TRBD1
TGTGCCAGCAGTTACTCATCGTTGGGACTAGCGGGAGGGCGTCGGGAGCAAGAGACCCAGTACTTC	CASSYSSLGLAGGRREQETQYF	TRBV6-5	TRBJ2-5	many	TRBD2
TGCAGTGCTAGAGATCGGCCCTACTATGGCTACACCTTC	CSARDRPYYGYTF	TRBV20-1	TRBJ1-2	-	-
TGTGCCAGCAGGGGGCCGGGACTAGCGGGACACGAGCAGTACTTC	CASRGPGLAGHEQYF	TRBV6-6	TRBJ2-7	many	TRBD2